There are a few counts of the clone carrying this T cell receptor beta chain. Its antigen remains unidentified. Between the trimmed V and J ends, which lost 9 bases and 5 bases, there was a span of 16 bases. CDR1 and CDR2 (germline): ENHRY, SYGVKD. There are 13 residues in the CDR3. This entry belongs to a study of response to subunit inactivated influenza vaccine. MiXCR, run by TCRdb on the RT-PCR reads, gives a single entry per CDR3 protein. This sample has 450,000 to 550,000 distinct CDR3 sequences, with less than 30% found just once. General study findings and limits: Each seasonal flu vaccination may recruit only limited new T cells, authors suggested.

J is TRBJ1-1 and V is TRBV10-3, with D uncertain. The sample consisted of CD4+ T cells sorted from PBMCs, taken about 5 days after vaccination. The clonotype comes from a man aged 45-65 years who received an inactivated influenza vaccine. CDR3: CAITETRDTEAFF. CDR3 nucleotides: TGTGCCATAACCGAGACTCGGGATACTGAAGCTTTCTTT.